These 23 T cell receptor beta chains originate from one sample sequenced in a study of T cell changes during pregnancy in multiple sclerosis. The method was immunoSEQ multiplex PCR; TCRdb's version includes in-frame clones alone and lacks a portion of them. Of tens of thousands of clones in the sample, almost 95% were seen once. The specimen comprised peripheral blood, sampled after pregnancy. Receptors were obtained from a female donor with multiple sclerosis, enrolled in a pregnancy study.

The chain links TRBV5-1 to TRBJ2-1; TRBD1 matches at 8 bases. Losses at the gene ends were 2 bases for V and 7 bases for J; bases not matched to a gene: 8. Germline assignment: CDR1 SGHRS and CDR2 YFSETQ. CDR3 length equals 15 residues. The CDR3: CASSFWQGARNEQFF. In DNA form, the CDR3 reads TGCGCCAGCAGCTTTTGGCAGGGGGCGCGGAATGAGCAGTTCTTC.

Only one count was recorded for this clone. The chain couples TRBV7-9 to TRBJ1-3; D remains ambiguous. The CDR3 covers 16 residues. The germline V and J ends were trimmed by 4 bases and 2 bases, with 15 bases remaining between them. CDR1 SEHNR and CDR2 FQNEAQ come from the germline V gene (reference sequence). CDR3 protein: CASSSPVGSPGNTIYF. In DNA form, the CDR3 reads TGTGCCAGCAGCTCTCCCGTCGGTTCCCCTGGAAACACCATATATTTT.

This clone was counted a single time. The chain links TRBV5-4 to TRBJ1-1; the D is unclear. The CDR3 runs to 11 residues. V gave up 4 bases and J gave up 8 bases, with 9 bases separating them. Germline V CDR1 and CDR2: SGHNT, YYREEE (reference sequence). The CDR3 is CASSRGSEAFF. Here the CDR3 DNA reads TGTGCCAGCAGCCGCGGATCAGAAGCTTTCTTT.

The V gene is TRBV6-5, the J gene TRBJ1-1, with 8 bases that match TRBD1. With V trimmed by 0 bases and J by 4 bases, 7 bases remained unmatched. Germline V gives CDR1 MNHEY, CDR2 SVGAGI. The CDR3 sequence is 16 residues long. CDR3 DNA sequence: TGTGCCAGCAGTTACTCTGGACAGGGTGGGGGCACTGAAGCTTTCTTT. It specifies CASSYSGQGGGTEAFF.

The chain couples TRBV11-1 to TRBJ1-1, with 7 nucleotides matching TRBD1. J gave up 6 bases and V 5 bases, and 6 bases lay outside the gene matches. The CDR3 extends over 13 amino acids. Per germline, CDR1 SGHAT and CDR2 FQDESV (reference sequence). The CDR3 spells CASSRGRGAEAFF. The CDR3 region has the DNA TGTGCCAGCAGCCGTGGCAGGGGGGCTGAAGCTTTCTTT. The whole variable domain, remainder taken from reference TRBV11-1 and TRBJ1-1, is EAEVAQSPRYKITEKSQAVAFWCDPISGHATLYWYRQILGQGPELLVQFQDESVVDDSQLPKDRFSAERLKGVDSTLKIQPAELGDSAMYLCASSRGRGAEAFFGQGTRLTVV.

Turning to this clone: The sample contains more than one DNA sequence encoding this CDR3. The chain joins TRBV19 to TRBJ1-1; TRBD1 aligns across 8 bases. CDR3 length: 14 residues. The germline gives CDR1 LNHDA, CDR2 SQIVND (reference sequence). The V segment lost 5 bases and the J segment 5 bases; nucleotides outside the gene matches: 7. The CDR3 protein is CASSPGQGSTEAFF. CDR3 bases: TGTGCCAGTAGTCCTGGACAGGGATCGACTGAAGCTTTCTTT.

The chain is built from TRBV6-5 and TRBJ1-5; D is unclear. Trimming left V 2 bases short and J 2 bases short, with 10 bases between. This CDR3 spans 15 amino acids. The germline CDR1 and CDR2 sequences are MNHEY and SVGAGI. The CDR3 reads CASSYREGGNQPQHF. CDR3 DNA: TGTGCCAGCAGTTACAGAGAGGGAGGCAATCAGCCCCAGCATTTT.

The chain uses TRBV27 and TRBJ1-2, with 8 positions matching TRBD1. Per germline, CDR1 MNHEY and CDR2 SMNVEV (reference sequence). This CDR3 is 18 amino acids long. V lost 5 bases, J lost 6 bases, and 20 bases stayed unmatched. The CDR3 DNA follows: TGTGCCAGCAGTCCCGCCCCCAGGACAGGGAAGTGGGTAGATGGCTACACCTTC. Amino acids: CASSPAPRTGKWVDGYTF.

The V gene is TRBV19, the J gene TRBJ2-7; 7 bases match TRBD2. Germline values: CDR1 LNHDA, CDR2 SQIVND (reference sequence). V lost 8 bases to trimming and J lost 3 bases; unmatched junction nucleotides: 7. The CDR3 has 13 residues. The DNA of the CDR3 is TGTGCCAGTGATGCGGGGAGGGGCTACGAGCAGTACTTC. Protein product: CASDAGRGYEQYF.

V and J are TRBV14 and TRBJ2-7, with a tentative D call TRBD1 (6 bases). The CDR3 contains 15 residues. Germline assignment: CDR1 SGHDN and CDR2 FVKESK. Trimming removed 1 base from V and 2 bases from J, with 12 bases in between. CDR3 residues: CASSQGTAPTYEQYF. DNA for the CDR3: TGTGCCAGCAGCCAAGGGACAGCTCCTACCTACGAGCAGTACTTC.

This clone was seen once. The V and J genes are TRBV11-1 and TRBJ1-2; D is uncertain. Germline V gene lookup returns CDR1 SGHAT and CDR2 FQDESV (reference sequence). V was trimmed by 2 bases and J by 7 bases, leaving 17 bases between them. The CDR3 is 15 amino acids. CDR3 in DNA: TGTGCCAGCAGCTTAATGGCAGACTTTGCTAGTGGCTACACCTTC. This gives the protein CASSLMADFASGYTF. Full variable domain (rest looked up from reference TRBV11-1 and TRBJ1-2): EAEVAQSPRYKITEKSQAVAFWCDPISGHATLYWYRQILGQGPELLVQFQDESVVDDSQLPKDRFSAERLKGVDSTLKIQPAELGDSAMYLCASSLMADFASGYTFGSGTRLTVV.

The rearrangement uses TRBV6-5 and TRBJ2-7; TRBD1 matches at 10 bases. In germline, CDR1 is MNHEY, CDR2 SVGAGI. The junction had 11 bases not matched to a gene; V was cut back by 4 bases and J by 5 bases. The CDR3 consists of 16 residues. The CDR3 DNA is TGTGCCAGCAGTTCCCGGGACAGGGGTATTAGAAACGAGCAGTACTTC. Encoded protein: CASSSRDRGIRNEQYF.

The V call is TRBV5-4, the J call TRBJ2-1; TRBD2 matches at 13 bases. The CDR3 is made up of 18 amino acids. CDR1 is SGHNT and CDR2 is YYREEE in the germline V gene (reference sequence). J gave up 7 bases and V 4 bases, and 14 bases lay outside the gene matches. The CDR3 region is CASSPGLAGRSSTNEQFF. CDR3 bases: TGTGCCAGCAGCCCGGGACTAGCGGGACGTTCCTCTACAAATGAGCAGTTCTTC.

J is TRBJ2-1 and V is TRBV25-1; D not resolved. Germline assignment: CDR1 MGHDK and CDR2 SYGVNS. The CDR3 runs to 15 residues. V was pared by 4 bases and J by 4 bases, with 14 bases between. CDR3 sequence: CASSGLNATYNEQFF. The DNA for the CDR3 is TGTGCCAGCAGTGGCTTAAACGCAACTTACAATGAGCAGTTCTTC. Variable domain in full (rest from reference TRBV25-1 and TRBJ2-1): EADIYQTPRYLVIGTGKKITLECSQTMGHDKMYWYQQDPGMELHLIHYSYGVNSTEKGDLSSESTVSRIRTEHFPLTLESARPSHTSQYLCASSGLNATYNEQFFGPGTRLTVL.

V and J are TRBV6-5 and TRBJ2-7; no clear D. This CDR3 is built from 14 residues. Looked up from germline, CDR1 is MNHEY and CDR2 is SVGAGI. V was shortened by 0 bases and J by 3 bases, with 9 bases between the two germline ends. The DNA of the CDR3 is TGTGCCAGCAGTTACTCACTGGCAGGCTACGAGCAGTACTTC. This sequence encodes CASSYSLAGYEQYF.

This clone was observed a single time. The J gene is TRBJ1-1, the V gene TRBV6-5; D is ambiguous. Germline-derived CDR1 and CDR2 are MNHEY and SVGAGI. The CDR3 totals 13 residues. The V end was cut by 5 bases, the J end by 11 bases, with 18 bases between. CDR3 in DNA: TGTGCCAGCAGTCAGCCCGACGGACTAAGGGCTTTCTTT. Its translation is CASSQPDGLRAFF.

This chain uses TRBV30 with TRBJ1-5; 10 nucleotides agree with TRBD1. CDR3 length: 13 residues. Trimming at V came to 3 bases and at J to 5 bases, leaving 1 base not matched to a gene. Germline-derived CDR1 and CDR2 are GTSNPN and SVGIG (reference sequence). The CDR3 DNA reads TGTGCCTGGAGCGGGACAGGGGATCAGCCCCAGCATTTT. Translated: CAWSGTGDQPQHF.

This clone was found once. V usage is TRBV25-1 and J usage is TRBJ2-1; the match to TRBD2 covers 10 bases. CDR1 is MGHDK and CDR2 is SYGVNS in the germline V gene. CDR3 length equals 17 residues. J lost 8 bases, V lost 4 bases, and 14 bases had no gene match. CDR3 in DNA: TGTGCCAGCAGTGCACAGACTAGCGGGCCCCGGAAGGATGAGCAGTTCTTC. Protein product: CASSAQTSGPRKDEQFF.

Written as DNA, the CDR3 is TGTGCCAGCAGCTTGGCCGTAATAGCGGGGCAAGAGACCCAGTACTTC. This gives the protein CASSLAVIAGQETQYF. The rearrangement joins TRBV5-8 to TRBJ2-5, with 8 bases that match TRBD2. Per germline, CDR1 SGHTS and CDR2 YDEGEE. This CDR3 contains 16 residues. Germline trimming cut 0 bases from V and 2 bases from J; bases unmatched to any gene: 6.

The J gene is TRBJ2-3, the V gene TRBV7-3, with D perhaps TRBD2 (5 bases). Trimming stripped 4 bases from V and 2 bases from J, with 16 bases between. The germline V gene encodes CDR1 SGHTA and CDR2 FQGTGA. This CDR3 has 16 amino acids. DNA for the CDR3: TGTGCCAGCAGCTCGACCGAGGGCTCCCACACAGATACGCAGTATTTT. It specifies CASSSTEGSHTDTQYF.

This chain uses TRBV2 with TRBJ1-3; tentative D call: TRBD1 (6 bases). This CDR3 is 14 amino acids long. V lost 5 bases and J 4 bases, leaving 12 bases between the germline ends. Germline V gives CDR1 SNHLY, CDR2 FYNNEI. In DNA, the CDR3 is TGTGCCAGCAGTTCAGGACAGTTGGGAAACACCATATATTTT. This codes for CASSSGQLGNTIYF.

J is TRBJ2-1 and V is TRBV4-2, with 9 bases identical to TRBD2. Germline loops: CDR1 LGHNA, CDR2 YNFKEQ. This CDR3 region has 16 residues. V lost 5 bases and J lost 8; bases outside the gene matches: 13. This CDR3 reads CASSNDRTSASDEQFF. The CDR3 DNA is TGTGCCAGCAGCAACGACCGGACTAGCGCCTCGGATGAGCAGTTCTTC.

The V gene is TRBV7-2, the J gene TRBJ1-1, with D perhaps TRBD1 (6 bases). Trimming pared 1 base from V and 3 bases from J, leaving 9 bases between. Germline V gives CDR1 SGHTA, CDR2 FQGNSA. This CDR3 spans 14 amino acids. This CDR3 reads CASSLDREYTEAFF. DNA of the CDR3: TGTGCCAGCAGCTTAGACAGGGAGTACACTGAAGCTTTCTTT.